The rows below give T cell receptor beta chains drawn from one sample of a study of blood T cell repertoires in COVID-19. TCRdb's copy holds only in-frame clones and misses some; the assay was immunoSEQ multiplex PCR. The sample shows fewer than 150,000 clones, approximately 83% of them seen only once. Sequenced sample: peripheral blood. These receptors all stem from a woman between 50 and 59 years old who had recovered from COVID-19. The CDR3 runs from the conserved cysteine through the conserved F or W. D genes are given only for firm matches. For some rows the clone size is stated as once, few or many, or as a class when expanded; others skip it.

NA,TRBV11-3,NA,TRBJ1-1,CASSLEAPRSRVYTEAFF,TGTGCCAGCAGCTTAGAAGCGCCCCGGAGCAGGGTATACACTGAAGCTTTCTTT
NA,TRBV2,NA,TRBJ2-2,CASREDTYGGELFF,TGTGCCAGCAGAGAGGACACCTACGGCGGGGAGCTGTTTTTT
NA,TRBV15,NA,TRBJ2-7,CATSRSSGPYEQYF,TGTGCCACCAGCAGGTCCAGCGGTCCCTACGAGCAGTACTTC
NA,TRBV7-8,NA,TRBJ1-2,CASSLLGGSGNYGYTF,TGTGCCAGCAGCCTTCTTGGGGGCAGCGGAAACTATGGCTACACCTTC
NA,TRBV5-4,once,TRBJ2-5,CASRTQGGQETQYF,TGTGCCAGCAGAACTCAGGGAGGTCAAGAGACCCAGTACTTC
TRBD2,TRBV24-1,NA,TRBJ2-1,CATSAIGGTGGSYNEQFF,TGTGCCACCAGTGCCATAGGAGGTACGGGAGGGTCCTACAATGAGCAGTTCTTC
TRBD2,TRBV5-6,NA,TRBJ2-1,CASSLEVRENNEQFF,TGTGCCAGCAGCTTGGAGGTGCGGGAGAACAATGAGCAGTTCTTC
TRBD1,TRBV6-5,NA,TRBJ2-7,CASSIDRVHEQYF,TGTGCCAGCAGTATCGACAGGGTCCACGAGCAGTACTTC
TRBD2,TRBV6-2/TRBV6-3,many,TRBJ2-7,CASSYGTSGYEQYF,TGTGCCAGCAGTTACGGGACTAGCGGCTACGAGCAGTACTTC
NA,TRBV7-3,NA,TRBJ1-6,CASSLDSSYNSPLHF,TGTGCCAGCAGCTTAGACAGCTCCTATAATTCACCCCTCCACTTT
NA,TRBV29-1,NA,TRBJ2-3,CSGDSGGTDTQYF,TGCAGCGGGGACTCGGGGGGCACAGATACGCAGTATTTT
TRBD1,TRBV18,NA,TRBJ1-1,CASSADRGETEAFF,TGTGCCAGCTCAGCCGACAGGGGGGAAACTGAAGCTTTCTTT
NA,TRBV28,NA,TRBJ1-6,CASKRGLGSPLHF,TGTGCCAGCAAGCGAGGGCTGGGATCACCCCTCCACTTT
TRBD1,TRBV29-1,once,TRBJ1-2,CSVEAGQGGQAGYTF,TGCAGCGTTGAAGCGGGACAGGGTGGGCAAGCTGGCTACACCTTC
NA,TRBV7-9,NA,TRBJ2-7,CASSPPTYEQYF,TGTGCCAGCAGTCCCCCAACCTACGAGCAGTACTTC
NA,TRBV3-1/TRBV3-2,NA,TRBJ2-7,CASSPSGTTEQYF,TGTGCCAGCAGCCCTTCAGGGACAACTGAGCAGTACTTC
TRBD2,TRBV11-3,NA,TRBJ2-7,CASSPRLAGVGEQYF,TGTGCCAGCAGCCCCCGATTAGCGGGAGTTGGGGAGCAGTACTTC
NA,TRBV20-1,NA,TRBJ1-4,CSASGQGPEKLFF,TGCAGTGCTAGTGGGCAGGGTCCGGAAAAACTGTTTTTT
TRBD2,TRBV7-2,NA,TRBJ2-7,CASSITSGSPYEQYF,TGTGCCAGCAGCATTACTAGCGGGAGTCCCTACGAGCAGTACTTC
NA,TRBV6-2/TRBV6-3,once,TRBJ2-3,CASSSPWRGRITDTQYF,TGTGCCAGCAGTTCCCCCTGGCGGGGAAGAATCACAGATACGCAGTATTTT
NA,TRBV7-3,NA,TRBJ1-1,CASSLARLTEAFF,TGTGCCAGCAGCCTGGCCAGGTTAACTGAAGCTTTCTTT
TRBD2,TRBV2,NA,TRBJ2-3,CASSLSGASTDTQYF,TGTGCCAGCAGCCTGAGCGGGGCCTCCACAGATACGCAGTATTTT
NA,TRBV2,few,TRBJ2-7,CASSGRLAEQYF,TGTGCCAGCAGTGGGAGGCTCGCCGAGCAGTACTTC
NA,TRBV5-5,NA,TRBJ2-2,CASSLSGNTGELFF,TGTGCCAGCAGCTTGTCCGGGAACACCGGGGAGCTGTTTTTT
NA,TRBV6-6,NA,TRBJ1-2,CASKSVEHGYTF,TGTGCCAGCAAAAGTGTAGAACATGGCTACACCTTC
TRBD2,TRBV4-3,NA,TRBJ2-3,CASSHYLAGSPTDTQYF,TGCGCCAGCAGCCATTACCTAGCGGGCTCCCCCACAGATACGCAGTATTTT
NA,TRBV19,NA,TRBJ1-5,CASLRRGGSSNQPQHF,TGTGCCAGTTTGAGACGGGGGGGCTCCAGCAATCAGCCCCAGCATTTT
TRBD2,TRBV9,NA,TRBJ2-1,CASSQGLASYNEQFF,TGTGCCAGCAGCCAGGGACTAGCGTCCTACAATGAGCAGTTCTTC
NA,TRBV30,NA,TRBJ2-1,CAWSSQGREQFF,TGTGCCTGGAGTTCCCAAGGGAGGGAGCAGTTCTTC
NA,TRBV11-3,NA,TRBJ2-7,CASSLGVAAPPQGEQYF,TGTGCCAGCAGCTTAGGGGTTGCGGCTCCGCCCCAGGGGGAGCAGTACTTC
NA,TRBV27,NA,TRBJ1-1,CASSPRQRNTEAFF,TGTGCCAGCAGTCCCCGACAGCGGAACACTGAAGCTTTCTTT
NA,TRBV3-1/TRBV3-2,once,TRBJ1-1,CASSLLSGDTEAFF,TGTGCCAGCAGCCTACTATCAGGGGACACTGAAGCTTTCTTT
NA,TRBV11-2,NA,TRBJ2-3,CASSLLGSTDTQYF,TGTGCCAGCAGCTTATTGGGCAGCACAGATACGCAGTATTTT
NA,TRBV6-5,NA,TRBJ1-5,CASSREARLQPQHF,TGTGCCAGCAGCCGTGAGGCAAGGCTCCAGCCCCAGCATTTT
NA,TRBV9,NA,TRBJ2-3,CASSVGEVGPMFTDTQYF,TGTGCCAGCAGCGTAGGGGAGGTGGGGCCGATGTTCACAGATACGCAGTATTTT
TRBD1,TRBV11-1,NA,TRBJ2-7,CASSFDRVNSYEQYF,TGTGCCAGCAGCTTCGACAGGGTAAACTCCTACGAGCAGTACTTC
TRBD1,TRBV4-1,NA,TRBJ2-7,CASSEGTAAYEQYF,TGCGCCAGCAGCGAAGGGACAGCAGCCTACGAGCAGTACTTC
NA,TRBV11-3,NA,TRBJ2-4,CASRNRELTAKNIQYF,TGTGCCAGCAGAAACAGGGAATTAACCGCCAAAAACATTCAGTACTTC
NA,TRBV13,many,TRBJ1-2,CASSLMGDYGYTF,TGTGCCAGCAGCTTAATGGGAGACTATGGCTACACCTTC
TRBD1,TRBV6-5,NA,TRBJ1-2,CASSSGQGKIEGGYTF,TGTGCCAGCAGTTCGGGACAGGGAAAAATTGAGGGTGGCTACACCTTC
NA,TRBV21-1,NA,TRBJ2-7,CASSNVLIRDRVRATTQYF,TGTGCCAGCAGCAACGTATTGATTCGGGACAGGGTCCGAGCGACGACGCAGTACTTC
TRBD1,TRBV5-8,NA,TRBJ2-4,CASSSQSPRDRGNF,TGTGCCAGCAGCTCGCAATCCCCCCGGGACAGAGGAAACTTC
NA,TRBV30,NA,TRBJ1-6,CAWSRLGGTWDSPLHF,TGTGCCTGGAGCAGACTGGGCGGGACTTGGGATTCACCCCTCCACTTT
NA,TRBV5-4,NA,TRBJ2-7,CASSETPAHEQYF,TGTGCCAGCTCGGAGACCCCGGCCCACGAGCAGTACTTC
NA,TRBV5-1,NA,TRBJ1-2,CASSLVGGGYTF,TGCGCCAGCAGCTTGGTCGGGGGAGGCTACACCTTC
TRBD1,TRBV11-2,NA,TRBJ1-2,CASSPDRLYGYTF,TGTGCCAGCAGCCCGGACAGGCTCTATGGCTACACCTTC